This record covers a single T cell receptor (beta chain). Its antigen is still unknown. Treatment of the sample: some 20 received Ad26.COV2.S at low or high dose, single or two shots; about five received placebo; per-sample allocation not given. All samples were drawn on day 63, counting from the first vaccine or placebo injection. It was an adult aged 18-55 years in Boston who was the donor. Profiled with immunoSEQ multiplex PCR; TCRdb holds only in-frame clones, not every one. The profile covers under 500,000 clones, with 80% to 95% appearing a single time and more than 1.5% taken by the ten largest. This sample was taken from a study of Ad26.COV2.S vaccination and SARS-CoV-2 variants. Study-level background: Donor was in the COV1001 Ad26.COV2.S trial arm. Overall study results and limits: It is possible that the TCR breadth and depth analyses underestimated the total T cell responses. Breadth, reportedly substantial, characterized the spike-specific CD8+ and CD4+ T cell responses after vaccination.

The CDR3 runs to 13 residues. V was pared by 5 bases and J by 1 base, with 9 bases between. CDR1 is SGHTA and CDR2 is FQGNSA in the germline V gene. The chain joins TRBV7-2 to TRBJ2-7; D is possibly TRBD2 (6 bases). The receptor was derived from a person aged 18-60 years who received the Ad26.COV2.S COVID-19 vaccine or a placebo. The input for sequencing was peripheral blood, taken in a trial of Ad26.COV2.S vaccine versus placebo. The CDR3 DNA is TGTGCCAGCAGCCCCGGGGGATCCTACGAGCAGTACTTC. This gives the protein CASSPGGSYEQYF.